This T cell receptor (beta chain) was documented in a study of blood T cells in healthy people across ages (dated by TCRdb to between 2014 and 2016). For context, the study as a whole: In model experiments, template switching captured roughly one uniquely barcoded TCR beta cDNA molecule for every two T cells. Using deep sequencing normalized with unique cDNA molecular identifiers, the study measured how TCR beta repertoire diversity changes with age. Four age groups were formed from the donors: young (average approximately 15 years), middle-aged (more than 35), aged (around 62) and long-lived (around 82). Using the same blood draw, the study looked at two additional independent replicas of 1 million unique cDNA reads for two donors, one aged 18 to 30 and the other aged 80 or older. The study at large found these results: The percentage of naive T cells measured by flow cytometry correlated strongly with observed TCR beta diversity. As age increased, observed TCR beta diversity per million T cells dropped in a roughly linear way, and a significant reduction was already evident by age about 36. Compared with the aged group, the long-lived group had more naive CD4+ T cells, fewer expanded clones and increased TCR diversity, suggesting age selection. Estimates of total diversity based on one million sequenced T cells were regarded as lower bounds and as underestimates. Donor CMV infection status was unknown, potentially confounding age-related changes in expanded clonotypes. Since profiling was done on bulk unsorted PBMCs, naive and antigen-experienced compartments could not be conclusively compared.

The trim is 1 base for V and 5 bases for J, with a gap of 8 bases between the germline ends. Spanning cysteine to phenylalanine, the CDR3 consists of 13 amino acids. The CDR3 DNA has 39 bases and is translated from base 1. CDR1 is given as SEHNR and CDR2 as FQNEAQ, both from the germline V gene (reference sequence). The 35 to 40 donors, aged about 6 to 100 years, were systemically healthy Caucasian individuals from Russia. Around 10 milliliters of peripheral blood were collected from each donor into EDTA-treated Vacutainer tubes. Ficoll-Paque density-gradient centrifugation was used to isolate PBMCs, with at least 7 million per sample. Trizol reagent was used to extract total RNA from PBMCs, with at least 5 micrograms per sample. Naive CD45RAhigh/CD27high T cell percentages were measured by flow cytometry on a PBMC aliquot from every donor. There are a few counts of this clonotype. The clone's antigen remains unknown. Base-call qualities are not available, and no considerably larger clone is one nucleotide away.

The library was produced with 5' RACE. The run used an Illumina HiSeq 2500. A second PCR of roughly 7 to 11 cycles was performed with a sample-barcoded 5' primer and a J-beta primer mix. Each TCR beta cDNA molecule received a unique molecular identifier from a template-switch 5' adaptor carrying 12 random nucleotides. Each sample yielded at least 2.5 million CDR3-containing paired-end reads. First-strand cDNA synthesis was performed from all RNA using the Mint cDNA synthesis kit, with priming by a TRBC-specific oligonucleotide. All cDNA was treated with uracil-DNA glycosylase and then went through a first 18-cycle PCR with the universal primers M1SS and BC2_uni_R. The authors' analysis ran thus. For normalization, 1 million high-quality reads were randomly selected from each sample, with every read carrying a distinct molecular identifier. Instead of being binned into consensus sequences, reads with shared molecular identifiers were discarded. CDR3 identification, clonotype clustering and error correction used MiTCR with a Q25 quality threshold and the strictest error-elimination algorithm. A nonparametric unseen species model with Euler transformation was used to estimate lower-bound total TCR beta diversity. TCRdb trimmed public reads at Q25 via fastp, called clones via MiXCR and kept in-frame beta chains. Rows are combined by CDR3 protein, so each entry shows the most common genes and DNA. TCRdb assigned the V and J calls; the authors' analysis was not used. This sample lists around 800,000 distinct CDR3 sequences; around 25% were detected once. The ten largest make up 3% of the sample.

The same data also went into a second study, on T cells of mothers and their children. The second study reports: Donors were nine systemically healthy Caucasian individuals: three mothers and their six children. cDNA synthesis used all of the extracted RNA, with roughly 1.6 ug of RNA in each 15 ul reaction. In the second PCR, the M1S primer introduced both the sample barcodes and 2-4 random nucleotides. More than 8 million TCR beta CDR3 reads were obtained from each mother, and 2.5 million to 3 million reads were obtained from each child. Thymic selection shapes the output of TCR recombination in a similar way in related and unrelated pairs, and inherited differences have a minor effect. Normalized repertoire overlap was always found to be slightly, but never significantly, higher in related mother-child pairs than in unrelated mother-child pairs. No persistent microchimeric T cell clones were found, with a detection sensitivity of approximately 100 clones per million clonotypes. The study used deep NGS to compare TCR beta repertoires of mothers and children, seeking features distinguishing related mother-child pairs from unrelated individuals. Mothers averaged roughly 36 +/- 4 years of age and children averaged around 10 +/- 4 years. Libraries were sequenced on Illumina HiSeq 2000 with 100+100 nt paired-end reads after adapter ligation with NEBNext reagents. Mother and child libraries were prepared a month apart and sequenced in separate runs to prevent cross-contamination. Each donor had between 500,000 and 2,000,000 distinct TCR beta clonotypes identified. Naive TCR beta clonotypes were estimated from low-frequency clonotypes matched to each donor's FACS-determined naive share, without sorting.

This TCR was recovered from a boy aged 5-17 years in good health. The sequencing sample was made of blood. The chain joins TRBV7-9 to TRBJ2-5; no confident D gene assignment can be made. The sequenced DNA: TGTGCCAGCAGCTTAGTTCAGGTGGAGACCCAGTACTTC. Translation gives CASSLVQVETQYF.